The 2 T cell receptor beta chains given below trace back to one sample, sequenced in a study of cytomegalovirus exposure and HLA in healthy donors. The study ran its PCR with 60 Vbeta and 13 Jbeta primers. The method was immunoSEQ multiplex PCR; TCRdb's version includes in-frame clones alone and lacks a portion of them. This table has roughly 100,000 clones, around 81% appearing once. The specimen was PBMCs. The receptors were gathered from a female donor in good health and CMV-seropositive.

The gene calls are TRBV27 and TRBJ2-7; TRBD2 aligns across 11 bases. The CDR3 extends over 13 amino acids. Unmatched junction bases numbered 4, after V lost 6 bases and J lost 6 bases. Per germline, CDR1 MNHEY and CDR2 SMNVEV (reference sequence). The CDR3 sequence is CASRLAGVGEQYF. The DNA of the CDR3 is TGTGCCAGCAGACTAGCGGGAGTAGGCGAGCAGTACTTC.

The CDR3 DNA sequence: TGTGCCAGTAGTCTCAGGGGTACTGAAGCTTTCTTT. As protein: CASSLRGTEAFF. This chain connects TRBV19 to TRBJ1-1, with D perhaps TRBD1 (6 bases). Per germline, CDR1 LNHDA and CDR2 SQIVND (reference sequence). Trimming removed 5 bases from V and 5 bases from J, with 9 bases in between. CDR3 size: 12 residues.